A single sample is the source of the 27 T cell receptor beta chains below, sequenced in a study of cytomegalovirus exposure and HLA in healthy donors. Clones were read by immunoSEQ multiplex PCR, and TCRdb kept only the in-frame ones, dropping some. The sample shows 150,000 to 200,000 clones, more than 75% of them seen only once. The sequenced material came from PBMCs. Every receptor here comes from a man aged 25-40 years in good health and CMV-seropositive.

In its sample, this clone was seen once. The V gene is TRBV11-3, the J gene TRBJ2-1; TRBD1 is a possible D gene (6 bases). Germline lookup yields CDR1 SGHNT and CDR2 YENEEA. This CDR3 comprises 13 residues. V lost 3 bases to trimming and J lost 9 bases, with 12 bases between them. CDR3 bases: TGTGCCAGCAGCTTCAGGGGTCCGGGTGAGCAGTTCTTC. This translates into CASSFRGPGEQFF.

The chain is built from TRBV6-1 and TRBJ2-2; tentatively, D is TRBD2 (5 bases). Trimming left V 8 bases short and J 5 bases short, with 18 bases between. This CDR3 has 15 amino acids. Germline V gene data show CDR1 as MNHNS and CDR2 as SASEGT. In DNA form, the CDR3 reads TGTGCCAGCCTGGCAGGATCAACGGGGACCGGGGAGCTGTTTTTT. Its protein product is CASLAGSTGTGELFF.

The chain uses TRBV11-3 and TRBJ2-3, with D perhaps matching TRBD2 (5 bases). Germline loops: CDR1 SGHNT, CDR2 YENEEA. The ends were cut back, 7 bases at V and 2 bases at J, with 10 bases in the middle. The CDR3 runs 13 residues. DNA for the CDR3: TGTGCCAGCACCCCGGGGAACACAGATACGCAGTATTTT. Translating it yields CASTPGNTDTQYF.

The CDR3 region is CASSSYTGGTIYF. CDR3 nucleotide sequence: TGTGCCAGCAGTTCTTACACAGGGGGGACCATATATTTT. The genes are TRBV6-5 and TRBJ1-3; TRBD1 matches at 8 bases. This CDR3 region has 13 residues. Germline CDR1 MNHEY, CDR2 SVGAGI. Trimming removed 4 bases from V and 10 bases from J; junction bases left unmatched: 6.

This clone was counted between two and nine times. The chain recombines TRBV5-4 with TRBJ2-1, with TRBD2 matching over 7 bases. Trimming removed 0 bases from V and 4 bases from J; junction bases left unmatched: 1. The germline V gene has CDR1 SGHNT and CDR2 YYREEE (reference sequence). There are 14 residues in the CDR3. DNA for the CDR3: TGTGCCAGCAGCTTGGGGACTAGATACAATGAGCAGTTCTTC. It encodes CASSLGTRYNEQFF. Together with reference TRBV5-4 and TRBJ2-1, the CDR3 gives the full variable domain: ETGVTQSPTHLIKTRGQQVTLRCSSQSGHNTVSWYQQALGQGPQFIFQYYREEENGRGNFPPRFSGLQFPNYSSELNVNALELDDSALYLCASSLGTRYNEQFFGPGTRLTVL.

The chain recombines TRBV18 with TRBJ1-4, with a possible D match to TRBD1 (5 bases). Germline CDR1 is KGHSH and CDR2 is LQKENI. The V and J ends lost 6 bases and 0 bases respectively, with 20 bases between them. The CDR3 contains 18 residues. CDR3 residues: CASSHRDREPATNEKLFF. The CDR3 region has the DNA TGTGCCAGCTCTCACCGGGACCGAGAACCGGCAACTAATGAAAAACTGTTTTTT.

The sample holds a few counts of this clone. V gene TRBV11-3 combines with J gene TRBJ2-7; D is uncertain. Germline assignment: CDR1 SGHNT and CDR2 YENEEA. This CDR3 is built from 14 residues. The V end lost 2 bases, the J end lost 0 bases, and 8 bases lay between the germline ends. CDR3 coding DNA: TGTGCCAGCAGCTTAAGCTCGGTCTCCTACGAGCAGTACTTC. It codes for CASSLSSVSYEQYF.

The chain is built from TRBV29-1 and TRBJ2-1; D not certain. This CDR3 has 11 amino acids. Germline values: CDR1 SQVTM, CDR2 ANQGSEA. Trimming took off 4 bases at V and 7 bases at J, with 8 bases between the two ends. CDR3 residues: CSVGSGNEQFF. The CDR3 nucleotides are TGCAGCGTTGGTTCCGGTAATGAGCAGTTCTTC.

The chain employs TRBV9 and TRBJ1-2, with D hard to call. Trimming pared 0 bases from V and 3 bases from J, leaving 6 bases between. This CDR3 is built from 13 residues. CDR1 and CDR2 from the germline V gene are SGDLS and YYNGEE. Here the CDR3 reads CASSVDPDYGYTF. The CDR3 DNA sequence: TGTGCCAGCAGCGTAGACCCCGACTATGGCTACACCTTC.

The genes are TRBV30 and TRBJ2-2; TRBD2 matches 8 bases. CDR1 is GTSNPN and CDR2 is SVGIG in the germline V gene (reference sequence). The CDR3 is 14 amino acids. V lost 4 bases to trimming and J lost 4 bases; unmatched junction nucleotides: 5. CDR3: CAWNRRGVTGELFF. The CDR3 DNA is TGTGCCTGGAATCGGCGGGGGGTCACCGGGGAGCTGTTTTTT. Combining the CDR3 with reference TRBV30 and TRBJ2-2 gives the whole variable domain SQTIHQWPATLVQPVGSPLSLECTVEGTSNPNLYWYRQAAGRGLQLLFYSVGIGQISSEVPQNLSASRPQDRQFILSSKKLLLSDSGFYLCAWNRRGVTGELFFGEGSRLTVL.

This clone was recorded only once. J is TRBJ1-1 and V is TRBV7-8, with D unresolved. Germline V gene lookup returns CDR1 SGHVS and CDR2 FQNEAQ. The CDR3 has 16 amino acids. The V gene lost 7 bases and the J gene lost 4 bases, with 22 bases spanning the gap. The CDR3 region is CASTSRRVASGTEAFF. DNA for the CDR3: TGTGCCAGCACGAGCCGACGGGTTGCTAGTGGCACTGAAGCTTTCTTT.

This clone was counted once. The J gene is TRBJ2-1, the V gene TRBV7-2; 7 bases are shared with TRBD1. Germline CDR1 reads SGHTA; CDR2 reads FQGNSA. CDR3 length: 12 amino acids. V lost 0 bases to trimming and J lost 13 bases; unmatched junction nucleotides: 3. CDR3 sequence (DNA): TGTGCCAGCAGCTTAGCGGGACAGTTTCAGTTCTTC. Translating it yields CASSLAGQFQFF. The entire variable domain, with the rest obtained from reference TRBV7-2 and TRBJ2-1, is as follows: GAGVSQSPSNKVTEKGKDVELRCDPISGHTALYWYRQSLGQGLEFLIYFQGNSAPDKSGLPSDRFSAERTGGSVSTLTIQRTQQEDSAVYLCASSLAGQFQFFGPGTRLTVL.

The DNA of the CDR3 is TGTGCCAGCAGTTACTCACGAGCAACCAACTATGGCTACACCTTC. This codes for CASSYSRATNYGYTF. This chain uses TRBV6-5 with TRBJ1-2, with D hard to call. The V gene lost 0 bases and the J gene lost 2 bases, with 10 bases spanning the gap. The CDR3 extends over 15 amino acids. Germline-derived CDR1 and CDR2 are MNHEY and SVGAGI.

About this clone: Other DNA sequences within the sample encode an identical CDR3. The V gene is TRBV28, the J gene TRBJ2-3; 7 bases match TRBD1. V trimming: 6 bases; J trimming: 3 bases; junction bases outside the gene matches: 6. Germline-derived CDR1 and CDR2 are MDHEN and SYDVKM. There are 14 residues in the CDR3. DNA for the CDR3: TGTGCCAGCAGCCTTCGGACAGGTACAGATACGCAGTATTTT. Translation gives CASSLRTGTDTQYF.

The chain uses TRBV25-1 and TRBJ2-1; no definite D call. The CDR3 is 10 amino acids. CDR1 is MGHDK, CDR2 SYGVNS, per germline. V was pared by 8 bases and J by 15 bases, with 14 bases between. The CDR3 loop is CASVEGSWFF. Written as DNA, the CDR3 is TGTGCCAGCGTAGAAGGAAGTTGGTTCTTC.

This clone was seen repeatedly, ten times or more. This rearrangement joins TRBV5-1 to TRBJ2-6; TRBD2 might be the D (5 bases). The CDR3 is made up of 18 amino acids. CDR1 is SGHRS, CDR2 YFSETQ, per germline. V was cut by 0 bases and J by 1 base, with 14 bases left in between. The DNA for the CDR3 is TGCGCCAGCAGCTTGGTGGCTGTGGGGAGTTCTGGGGCCAACGTCCTGACTTTC. Encoded protein: CASSLVAVGSSGANVLTF.

This clone was seen only once. The CDR3 spells CASSPLRGRYEQYF. CDR3 nucleotide sequence: TGTGCCAGCAGCCCCTTAAGGGGGCGATACGAGCAGTACTTC. The V call is TRBV6-5, the J call TRBJ2-7, with TRBD1 identical over 7 bases. This CDR3 has 14 residues. Per germline, CDR1 MNHEY and CDR2 SVGAGI. Trimming took 6 bases from V and 4 from J; bases not matched to a gene: 9.

The J gene is TRBJ2-3, the V gene TRBV28; no firm D call. Germline-derived CDR1 and CDR2 are MDHEN and SYDVKM. Trimming shortened V by 8 bases and J by 3 bases, and 12 bases separated the two germline ends. This CDR3 is built from 13 residues. The CDR3 DNA sequence: TGTGCCAGCCTCGGACGTGAGACAGATACGCAGTATTTT. Residues: CASLGRETDTQYF.

The V and J genes are TRBV7-9 and TRBJ2-5; 7 nucleotides agree with TRBD1. V lost 5 bases, J lost 5 bases, and 11 bases stayed unmatched. CDR3 length equals 15 residues. In germline, CDR1 is SEHNR, CDR2 FQNEAQ (reference sequence). Here the CDR3 reads CASSANRGSAETQYF. The CDR3 nucleotides read TGTGCCAGCAGCGCTAACAGGGGATCCGCGGAGACCCAGTACTTC.

The rearrangement joins TRBV6-1 to TRBJ2-2; 8 bases map to TRBD1. The V gene's germline CDR1 is MNHNS and CDR2 SASEGT. There are 15 residues in the CDR3. J was trimmed by 5 bases and V by 5 bases; bases with no gene match: 7. CDR3 residues: CASSRDRGDTGELFF. The CDR3 nucleotides read TGTGCCAGCAGTAGAGACAGGGGAGATACCGGGGAGCTGTTTTTT.

This sequence joins TRBV4-3 and TRBJ2-5, with 10 bases lining up with TRBD1. This CDR3 is 16 amino acids long. Per the germline V gene, CDR1 is LGHNA and CDR2 is YSLEER. Trimming took 1 base from V and 5 from J; bases not matched to a gene: 7. The CDR3 DNA reads as TGCGCCAGCAGCCAAGGCCGGGACAGGGGTCGGGAGACCCAGTACTTC. This translates into CASSQGRDRGRETQYF.

This rearrangement joins TRBV7-2 to TRBJ1-2, with a possible D match to TRBD1 (5 bases). Trimming removed 6 bases at V and 4 bases at J, with 12 bases between. The CDR3 sequence is 13 residues long. Germline V gene lookup returns CDR1 SGHTA and CDR2 FQGNSA. DNA for the CDR3: TGTGCCAGCAGTCCTGACAGCCCCTATGGCTACACCTTC. Its protein product is CASSPDSPYGYTF.

V usage is TRBV4-2 and J usage is TRBJ2-1; D is uncertain. Per the germline V gene, CDR1 is LGHNA and CDR2 is YNFKEQ. V was trimmed by 1 base and J by 7 bases, leaving 17 bases between them. The CDR3 totals 16 residues. This chain's CDR3 is CASSQAWETSRNEQFF. The CDR3 bases are TGTGCCAGCAGCCAAGCCTGGGAAACGTCTCGGAATGAGCAGTTCTTC.

This sequence joins TRBV5-1 and TRBJ1-2; 7 nucleotides match TRBD1. With V trimmed by 3 bases and J by 2 bases, 7 bases remained unmatched. CDR1 and CDR2 from the germline V gene are SGHRS and YFSETQ. The CDR3 is 15 amino acids. The DNA for the CDR3 is TGCGCCAGCAGCTCTGGTCAGGGGGGCAACTATGGCTACACCTTC. Encoded protein: CASSSGQGGNYGYTF.

A single count supports this clone. The chain has TRBV7-2 and TRBJ1-6; 9 bases are a match to TRBD1. V dropped 4 bases and J dropped 4; count of bases not matched to a gene: 5. Germline values: CDR1 SGHTA, CDR2 FQGNSA. The CDR3 consists of 16 residues. CDR3 DNA: TGTGCCAGCAGCTATACCGGGACAGGGTATAATTCACCCCTCCACTTT. Translation: CASSYTGTGYNSPLHF.

The CDR3 reads CASSTTGYTDTQYF. CDR3 DNA: TGTGCCAGCAGCACAACAGGGTACACAGATACGCAGTATTTT. The V and J genes are TRBV7-6 and TRBJ2-3; a weak D match, TRBD1 (6 bases). Germline CDR1 is SGHVS and CDR2 is FNYEAQ. The CDR3 is 14 amino acids. V lost 5 bases and J lost 2, with 11 bases in between.

The chain links TRBV6-5 to TRBJ1-2, with 8 bases fitting TRBD1. The germline V gene has CDR1 MNHEY and CDR2 SVGAGI. V was pared by 6 bases and J by 3 bases, with 9 bases of the junction left unmatched. The CDR3 extends over 15 amino acids. The CDR3 is CASRGPQGGYYGYTF. The DNA of the CDR3 is TGTGCCAGCAGGGGCCCACAGGGGGGTTACTATGGCTACACCTTC.